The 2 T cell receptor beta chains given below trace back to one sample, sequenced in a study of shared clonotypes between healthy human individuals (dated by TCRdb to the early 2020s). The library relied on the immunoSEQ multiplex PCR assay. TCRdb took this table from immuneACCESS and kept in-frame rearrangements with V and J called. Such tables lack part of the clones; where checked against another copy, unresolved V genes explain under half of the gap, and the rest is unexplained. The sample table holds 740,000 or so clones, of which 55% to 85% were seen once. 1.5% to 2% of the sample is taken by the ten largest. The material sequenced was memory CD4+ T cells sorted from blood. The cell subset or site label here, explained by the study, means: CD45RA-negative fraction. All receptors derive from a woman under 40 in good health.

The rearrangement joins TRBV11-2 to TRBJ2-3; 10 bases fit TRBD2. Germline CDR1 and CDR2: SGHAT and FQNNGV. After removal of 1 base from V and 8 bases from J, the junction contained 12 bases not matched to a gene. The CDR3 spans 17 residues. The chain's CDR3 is CASSLVVPSGSYGTQYF. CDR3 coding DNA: TGTGCCAGCAGCTTAGTCGTTCCTAGCGGGAGTTATGGTACGCAGTATTTT.

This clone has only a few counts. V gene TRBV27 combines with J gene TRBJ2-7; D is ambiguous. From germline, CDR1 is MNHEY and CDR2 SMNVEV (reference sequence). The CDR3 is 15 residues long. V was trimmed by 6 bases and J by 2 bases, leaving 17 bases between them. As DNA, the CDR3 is TGTGCCAGCAGACCTCAATGGGTCGCAGCCTACGAGCAGTACTTC. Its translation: CASRPQWVAAYEQYF.